This TCR beta chain appears in the sequencing data of a study of regulatory T cells in long-lasting Graves disease. Study-level findings and limits: Examination was confined to peripheral blood, excluding thyroid tissue.

This sample's time point: newly diagnosed GD, antithyroid drugs for less than 3 months. PBMCs were the source of the RNA used for TCR sequencing. Regarding this clonotype: The antigen remains unidentified.

Trimming stripped 3 bases from V and 6 bases from J, with 14 bases between. The CDR3 runs 15 residues. The germline V gene has CDR1 KGHSH and CDR2 LQKENI. Arm-PCR of CDR3 regions and iRepertoire HTBI primers were used to build TCR beta libraries. MiXCR was run by TCRdb on the multiplex PCR reads, yielding one entry per CDR3 protein. The sample shows approximately 310,000 distinct CDR3 sequences, roughly 18% of them seen only once. This chain joins TRBV18 and TRBJ2-2, with D possibly being TRBD2 (6 bases). The material was peripheral blood mononuclear cells (PBMCs), obtained at new diagnosis, from a patient treated with antithyroid drugs. The sequence was obtained from a female donor with Graves disease. CDR3 DNA sequence: TGTGCCAGCTCACCTAGGGCGCGGAGGGCCGGGGAGCTGTTTTTT. Protein: CASSPRARRAGELFF.